This T cell receptor beta chain was recorded in a study of cytomegalovirus exposure and HLA in healthy donors. This CDR3 region has 15 residues. Germline trimming cut 4 bases from V and 4 bases from J; bases unmatched to any gene: 7. Germline V lookup: CDR1 SGHTS, CDR2 YDEGEE. The primer mix had 60 Vbeta and 13 Jbeta primers. Only in-frame clones appear in the TCRdb table, and some are missing; sequencing was by immunoSEQ multiplex PCR. Of 95,000 or so clones in the sample, over 70% were seen once. This receptor was identified in a woman aged 35 to 49 in good health and CMV-seronegative. Sequencing input: PBMCs. This chain connects TRBV5-8 to TRBJ2-1, with 8 bases lining up with TRBD1. CDR3 DNA sequence: TGTGCCAGCAGCAACCCCCGGGACAGGTACAATGAGCAGTTCTTC. As protein: CASSNPRDRYNEQFF.